The 2 T cell receptor beta chains in this list originate from one sample, sequenced in a study of tumor-infiltrating lymphocytes in localized non-small cell lung cancer. Measured with immunoSEQ multiplex PCR; TCRdb has only the in-frame clones, and not every one. The profile shows over 10,000 clones, around 76% of them singletons. Sequencing input: uninvolved lung tissue not adjacent to the tumor. These receptors were taken from a human donor with non-small cell lung cancer.

This clone was picked up a small number of times. The J gene is TRBJ1-4, the V gene TRBV27; D remains unclear. Germline lookup yields CDR1 MNHEY and CDR2 SMNVEV (reference sequence). The CDR3 spans 12 residues. Between the trimmed V and J ends, which lost 5 bases and 4 bases, there was a span of 5 bases. The CDR3 coding sequence is TGTGCCAGCAGTGGATTTAATGAAAAACTGTTTTTT. Translation: CASSGFNEKLFF.

This chain uses TRBV2 with TRBJ1-5; D possibly corresponds to TRBD1 (6 bases). Per germline, CDR1 SNHLY and CDR2 FYNNEI. This CDR3 is 15 amino acids long. V lost 3 bases to trimming and J lost 4 bases, with 13 bases between them. The CDR3 region has the DNA TGTGCCAGCAGTGAGGAGGCAGGGGATAATCAGCCCCAGCATTTT. Amino acids: CASSEEAGDNQPQHF.